This entry concerns a single T cell receptor beta chain. Its specificity is not known. These data belong to a study of CD8 T cells in ankylosing spondylitis. Study-wide findings and caveats: Blood from ankylosing spondylitis patients appeared to carry a characteristic roughly 8-variant TCR beta motif. Peripheral blood held disease-linked clones only at relatively low frequency, and these were CD8+. Reportedly, significant enrichment of disease-linked clones occurred in matched ankylosing spondylitis synovial fluid.

TCR beta libraries were made by quantitative 5'-RACE with molecular barcodes. From the 5' RACE reads, TCRdb called clonotypes with MiXCR, one entry per CDR3 protein. The sample carries some 140,000 distinct CDR3 sequences, 7% to 8% recorded once. This TCR derives from a female donor with ankylosing spondylitis or in good health (not recorded which). Material: blood, either unsorted or a sorted T cell fraction (not recorded which).

The CDR3 DNA sequence: TGTGCCTGGAGTCGGGACAGCCAAGAGACCCAGTACTTC. Translation: CAWSRDSQETQYF. The chain employs TRBV30 and TRBJ2-5; 7 bases fit TRBD1. V lost 2 bases to trimming and J lost 1 base; unmatched junction nucleotides: 1. Germline V gives CDR1 GTSNPN, CDR2 SVGIG (reference sequence). The CDR3 is 13 amino acids. Drawing the rest from reference TRBV30 and TRBJ2-5, the complete variable domain is SQTIHQWPATLVQPVGSPLSLECTVEGTSNPNLYWYRQAAGRGLQLLFYSVGIGQISSEVPQNLSASRPQDRQFILSSKKLLLSDSGFYLCAWSRDSQETQYFGPGTRLLVL.